This passage covers 5 T cell receptor beta chains from one sample sequenced in a study of identical twins. TCRdb fed the 5' RACE reads into MiXCR, producing one record per CDR3 protein. The sample lists some 1,700,000 distinct CDR3 sequences; less than 35% were seen once. The sample comprised cord blood. These receptors all stem from a newborn girl in good health.

V gene TRBV20-1 combines with J gene TRBJ1-2; D gene ambiguous. The ends were cut back, 1 base at V and 0 bases at J, with 9 bases in the middle. This CDR3 is built from 14 residues. Germline loops: CDR1 DFQATT, CDR2 SNEGSKA (reference sequence). The CDR3 nucleotides are TGCAGTGCTAGAGTGGGCGGCTCTAACTATGGCTACACCTTC. This sequence encodes CSARVGGSNYGYTF.

The table lists this clonotype with a few counts. The chain combines TRBV6-2 or TRBV6-3 with TRBJ2-1; D is ambiguous. Deletions cut 7 bases from V and 2 bases from J, with 6 bases between. This CDR3 has 12 residues. Germline V gives CDR1 MNHEY, CDR2 SVGEGT. CDR3 region: CASNRAYNEQFF. The CDR3, as DNA: TGTGCCAGCAATAGAGCCTACAATGAGCAGTTCTTC.

The rearrangement links TRBV3-1 to TRBJ1-2; weak D call: TRBD1 (6 bases). V was cut by 2 bases and J by 8 bases, with 9 bases left in between. Germline CDR1 is LGHDT and CDR2 is YNNKEL (reference sequence). The CDR3 sequence is 12 residues long. The chain's CDR3 is CASSQQGWGYTF. CDR3 in DNA: TGTGCCAGCAGCCAACAGGGGTGGGGCTACACCTTC.

V and J are TRBV20-1 and TRBJ1-1; TRBD1 is a possible D gene (6 bases). V lost 1 base and J lost 5, with 11 bases in between. This CDR3 comprises 13 residues. Germline V gene sequence: CDR1 DFQATT, CDR2 SNEGSKA (reference sequence). DNA for the CDR3: TGCAGTGCTAGAGGCAGGGGTAGGACTGAAGCTTTCTTT. Translation: CSARGRGRTEAFF.

This clonotype was detected only a few times. This chain connects TRBV20-1 to TRBJ1-6; TRBD1 agrees at 9 bases. This CDR3 is 15 amino acids long. Germline assignment: CDR1 DFQATT and CDR2 SNEGSKA (reference sequence). The J segment lost 10 bases and the V segment lost 0 bases, leaving 7 bases of the junction unmatched. DNA of the CDR3: TGCAGTGCTAGAGATCGAGGGACAGGGTCCTCACCCCTCCACTTT. Translated, it gives CSARDRGTGSSPLHF.